This T cell receptor (beta chain) was profiled in a study of T cell responses to AZD1222 COVID-19 vaccine. The CDR3 extends over 17 amino acids. The ends were cut back, 0 bases at V and 6 bases at J, with 21 bases in the middle. Germline CDR1 is MNHGY and CDR2 is SVAAGI. Sequenced by immunoSEQ multiplex PCR; TCRdb stores in-frame clones only, minus some. The table records 150,000 to 200,000 clones, around 89% of them present only once. The input for sequencing was peripheral blood, taken 28 days after the second AZD1222 dose. The source is an adult who received the AZD1222 COVID-19 vaccine. V and J are TRBV6-9 and TRBJ2-7; D not certain. CDR3 residues: CASSYSFALRFPAEQYF. The CDR3 nucleotides are TGTGCCAGCAGTTATTCATTCGCACTGAGGTTCCCGGCCGAGCAGTACTTC.